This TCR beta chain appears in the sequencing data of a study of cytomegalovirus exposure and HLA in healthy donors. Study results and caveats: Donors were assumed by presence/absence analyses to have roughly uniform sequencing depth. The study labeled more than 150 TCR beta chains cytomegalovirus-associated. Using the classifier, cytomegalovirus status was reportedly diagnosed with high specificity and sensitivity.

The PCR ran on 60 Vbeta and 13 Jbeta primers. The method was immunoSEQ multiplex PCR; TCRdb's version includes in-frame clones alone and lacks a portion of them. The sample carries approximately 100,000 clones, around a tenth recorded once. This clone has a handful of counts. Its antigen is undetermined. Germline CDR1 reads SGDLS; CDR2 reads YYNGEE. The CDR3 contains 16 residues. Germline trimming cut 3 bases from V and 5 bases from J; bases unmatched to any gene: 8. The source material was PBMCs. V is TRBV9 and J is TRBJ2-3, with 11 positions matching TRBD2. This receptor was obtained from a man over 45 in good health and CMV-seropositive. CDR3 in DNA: TGTGCCAGCAGCGCGCTAGCGGGAGGTGGGGAAGATACGCAGTATTTT. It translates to CASSALAGGGEDTQYF.